The source of this T cell receptor (beta chain) is a study of blood T cell repertoires in COVID-19. About the research overall: Sites in the United States, Italy and Spain provided acute and convalescent COVID-19 samples.

Assay: immunoSEQ multiplex PCR; the TCRdb copy retains only in-frame clones and omits some. The sample consists of some 250,000 clones, more than 75% of them appearing once. V lost 6 bases, J lost 2 bases, and 16 bases stayed unmatched. In germline, CDR1 is KGHSH, CDR2 LQKENI. This CDR3 has 20 amino acids. Sequencing was performed on PBMCs or T cells enriched from blood (not recorded which). The chain combines TRBV18 with TRBJ1-4, with TRBD1 matching 12 bases. The clonotype originates from a man younger than 35 who had recovered from COVID-19. The chain's CDR3 is CASSPLLRDRGPGTNEKLFF. The CDR3 bases are TGTGCCAGCTCCCCGCTTCTCCGGGACAGGGGGCCCGGGACTAATGAAAAACTGTTTTTT.